Below, 11 T cell receptor beta chains from the same sample are listed, as sequenced in a study of blood T cell repertoires in COVID-19. Using immunoSEQ multiplex PCR, the repertoire was profiled, and TCRdb retains in-frame clones only, with some absent. The sample carries a few hundred thousand clones, around 89% recorded once. The sequenced sample was PBMCs or T cells enriched from blood (not recorded which). The receptors here all came from a woman aged 18 to 35 in a cohort exposed to, infected with or recovered from COVID-19 (not recorded which).

V and J are TRBV11-2 and TRBJ2-7; D possibly corresponds to TRBD2 (5 bases). V lost 2 bases and J lost 3, with 14 bases in between. This CDR3 comprises 15 residues. In germline, CDR1 is SGHAT, CDR2 FQNNGV. The CDR3 nucleotides are TGTGCCAGCAGCTTATTGGACTTTCCACGCTACGAGCAGTACTTC. Protein sequence: CASSLLDFPRYEQYF.

The chain carries TRBV3-1 (or the pseudogene TRBV3-2) and TRBJ1-1, with 8 bases aligning to TRBD1. In germline, CDR1 is LGHDT, CDR2 YNNKEL (reference sequence). The CDR3 consists of 16 residues. V gave up 0 bases and J gave up 4 bases; unmatched junction bases: 7. CDR3 in amino acids: CASSQEIGQGFTEAFF. The CDR3 DNA is TGTGCCAGCAGCCAAGAAATTGGACAGGGTTTCACTGAAGCTTTCTTT.

V usage is TRBV16 and J usage is TRBJ2-7; 8 bases are shared with TRBD2. This CDR3 comprises 14 residues. J lost 6 bases, V lost 2 bases, and 6 bases had no gene match. Germline loops: CDR1 KGHSY, CDR2 FQNENV. The CDR3 region has the DNA TGTGCCAGCAGCCAAGGGACTAGACGGTCCGAGCAGTACTTC. This encodes CASSQGTRRSEQYF. Full variable domain (missing parts from reference TRBV16 and TRBJ2-7): GEEVAQTPKHLVRGEGQKAKLYCAPIKGHSYVFWYQQVLKNEFKFLISFQNENVFDETGMPKERFSAKCLPNSPCSLEIQATKLEDSAVYFCASSQGTRRSEQYFGPGTRLTVT.

This rearrangement joins TRBV28 to TRBJ2-7; TRBD1 matches 10 bases. The V and J ends lost 5 bases and 9 bases, in that order; junction bases with no gene match: 10. Germline assignment: CDR1 MDHEN and CDR2 SYDVKM. This CDR3 is built from 14 residues. The CDR3 loop is CASSKTGGAYRQYF. In nucleotides, the CDR3 is TGTGCCAGCAGTAAGACAGGGGGCGCTTATCGGCAGTACTTC.

This CDR3 is CASSPRTGEQFF. The CDR3 DNA follows: TGTGCCAGCAGCCCCCGTACAGGTGAGCAGTTCTTC. V is TRBV3-1 (or the pseudogene TRBV3-2) and J is TRBJ2-1; D perhaps matches TRBD1 (5 bases). From germline, CDR1 is LGHDT and CDR2 YNNKEL (reference sequence). Trimming pared 4 bases from V and 9 bases from J, leaving 10 bases between. The CDR3 totals 12 residues.

This clone has only one observation. The gene calls are TRBV7-8 and TRBJ1-2; possible D gene TRBD1, 5 bases. Germline lookup yields CDR1 SGHVS and CDR2 FQNEAQ. V lost 1 base, J lost 8 bases, and 20 bases lay in between. The CDR3 is 16 residues long. CDR3 nucleotide sequence: TGTGCCAGCAGCTTAGAACCCCGGGGGGACCAGTGGGGCTACACCTTC. Translating it yields CASSLEPRGDQWGYTF.

The V and J genes are TRBV6-6 and TRBJ2-2; TRBD1 matches 7 bases. Trimming removed 5 bases from V and 7 bases from J; junction bases left unmatched: 16. In germline, CDR1 is MNHNY, CDR2 SVGAGI (reference sequence). This CDR3 is built from 17 residues. Here the CDR3 DNA reads TGTGCCAGCAGTCGTCCCGGGACAGTGAAAGAAGGCGGGGAGCTGTTTTTT. Amino acid sequence: CASSRPGTVKEGGELFF.

This chain links TRBV19 with TRBJ1-4; D not certain. Germline CDR1 reads LNHDA; CDR2 reads SQIVND (reference sequence). The CDR3 has 14 amino acids. V lost 8 bases and J 8 bases, leaving 18 bases between the germline ends. The CDR3, as DNA: TGTGCCAGTTCAGGACTTCAAATACGGGAAAAACTGTTTTTT. Protein: CASSGLQIREKLFF. Together with reference TRBV19 and TRBJ1-4, the CDR3 gives the full variable domain: DGGITQSPKYLFRKEGQNVTLSCEQNLNHDAMYWYRQDPGQGLRLIYYSQIVNDFQKGDIAEGYSVSREKKESFPLTVTSAQKNPTAFYLCASSGLQIREKLFFGSGTQLSVL.

The rearrangement joins TRBV9 to TRBJ2-5; D unresolved. The CDR3 covers 13 residues. V was shortened by 4 bases and J by 1 base, with 8 bases between the two germline ends. Germline CDR1 and CDR2: SGDLS and YYNGEE. The CDR3 DNA follows: TGTGCCAGCAGCACGTACTCCCAAGAGACCCAGTACTTC. Protein: CASSTYSQETQYF.

The V gene is TRBV9, the J gene TRBJ1-1, with TRBD1 matching over 7 bases. The CDR3 contains 15 residues. V was pared by 3 bases and J by 1 base, with 6 bases of the junction left unmatched. Germline assignment: CDR1 SGDLS and CDR2 YYNGEE. The CDR3, as DNA: TGTGCCAGCAGCGCCTTAACAGGGGCGAACACTGAAGCTTTCTTT. Encoded protein: CASSALTGANTEAFF.

This clone was observed once. The genes are TRBV19 and TRBJ2-5; the match to TRBD2 covers 9 bases. The germline V gene has CDR1 LNHDA and CDR2 SQIVND (reference sequence). The trim removed 6 bases at V and 5 bases at J, leaving 7 bases unmatched. The CDR3 consists of 14 residues. The CDR3 protein is CASRDSGGLETQYF. CDR3 DNA: TGTGCCAGTAGGGACAGCGGGGGGCTTGAGACCCAGTACTTC.